A selection of T cell receptor beta chains follows, all from one sample in a study of CD8 T cells in Susac syndrome. TCRdb processed the immunoSEQ multiplex PCR reads anew with MiXCR; each CDR3 protein has one entry. The sample carries 100,000 to 150,000 distinct CDR3 sequences, approximately 96% recorded once. Sequencing used CD8+ T cells from PBMCs. These receptors originate from a human donor with Susac syndrome. Each CDR3 is given with its conserved first and last residue. A D gene is named only where the DNA matches it firmly. For some rows the clone size is stated as once, few or many, or as a class when expanded; others skip it.

CDR3aa: CASSLRQASYEQYF
CDR3nt: TGCGCCAGCAGCTTACGACAGGCGTCCTACGAGCAGTACTTC
d_gene: NA
abundance: few
v_gene: TRBV4-1
j_gene: TRBJ2-7

CDR3aa: CASSSALESSYNEQFF
CDR3nt: TGTGCCAGCAGCTCAGCCCTGGAGAGCTCCTACAATGAGCAGTTCTTC
d_gene: NA
abundance: NA
v_gene: TRBV5-6
j_gene: TRBJ2-1

CDR3aa: CASSYEGANYEQYF
CDR3nt: TGTGCCAGCAGTTACGAGGGGGCCAACTACGAGCAGTACTTC
d_gene: TRBD1
abundance: NA
v_gene: TRBV6-5
j_gene: TRBJ2-7

CDR3aa: CASSLRGSNTGELFF
CDR3nt: TGTGCCAGCAGCTTGCGCGGGAGTAACACCGGGGAGCTGTTTTTT
d_gene: TRBD2
abundance: NA
v_gene: TRBV27
j_gene: TRBJ2-2

CDR3aa: CATSDLVAETQYF
CDR3nt: TGTGCCACCAGTGACCTAGTAGCTGAGACCCAGTACTTC
d_gene: NA
abundance: NA
v_gene: TRBV24-1
j_gene: TRBJ2-5

CDR3aa: CATSDLGQEDETQYF
CDR3nt: TGTGCCACCAGTGATTTGGGTCAAGAAGACGAGACCCAGTACTTC
d_gene: NA
abundance: NA
v_gene: TRBV24-1
j_gene: TRBJ2-5

CDR3aa: CASSELVPADTQYF
CDR3nt: TGTGCCAGCAGTGAACTAGTTCCCGCAGATACGCAGTATTTT
d_gene: NA
abundance: NA
v_gene: TRBV2
j_gene: TRBJ2-3

CDR3aa: CASSHRGSGRNTEAFF
CDR3nt: TGTGCCAGCAGCCATAGGGGATCGGGACGGAACACTGAAGCTTTCTTT
d_gene: NA
abundance: NA
v_gene: TRBV13
j_gene: TRBJ1-1

CDR3aa: CASSPTGTANTEAFF
CDR3nt: TGTGCCAGCAGCCCGACCGGGACAGCCAACACTGAAGCTTTCTTT
d_gene: TRBD1
abundance: NA
v_gene: TRBV5-5
j_gene: TRBJ1-1

CDR3aa: CASSGRYSEQATNSPLHF
CDR3nt: TGTGCCAGCAGTGGTCGGTATAGTGAACAGGCGACTAATTCACCCCTCCACTTT
d_gene: NA
abundance: NA
v_gene: TRBV7-3
j_gene: TRBJ1-6

CDR3aa: CASSEGGASTDTQYF
CDR3nt: TGTGCCAGCAGCGAGGGGGGGGCTAGCACAGATACGCAGTATTTT
d_gene: NA
abundance: once
v_gene: TRBV9
j_gene: TRBJ2-3

CDR3aa: CASSTSTGALNEQFF
CDR3nt: TGTGCCAGCAGTACATCGACAGGGGCCCTCAATGAGCAGTTCTTC
d_gene: TRBD1
abundance: NA
v_gene: TRBV28
j_gene: TRBJ2-1

CDR3aa: CASSSSGTGDGYTF
CDR3nt: TGTGCCAGCAGTTCGTCAGGGACAGGGGATGGCTACACCTTC
d_gene: TRBD1
abundance: NA
v_gene: TRBV12-3/TRBV12-4
j_gene: TRBJ1-2

CDR3aa: CASSEVYVEWIPYQETQYF
CDR3nt: TGTGCCAGCAGTGAAGTCTATGTGGAATGGATACCGTACCAAGAGACCCAGTACTTC
d_gene: NA
abundance: once
v_gene: TRBV6-1
j_gene: TRBJ2-5

CDR3aa: CSVDPGSGTEAFF
CDR3nt: TGCAGCGTTGATCCGGGTAGCGGCACTGAAGCTTTCTTT
d_gene: NA
abundance: NA
v_gene: TRBV29-1
j_gene: TRBJ1-1

CDR3aa: CASSQEGLAGGRIDEQFF
CDR3nt: TGTGCCAGCAGCCAAGAAGGGCTAGCGGGAGGGAGAATAGATGAGCAGTTCTTC
d_gene: TRBD2
abundance: NA
v_gene: TRBV3-1
j_gene: TRBJ2-1

CDR3aa: CSARDLGTDSQSQHF
CDR3nt: TGCAGTGCTAGAGATCTAGGGACAGACTCCCAATCCCAGCATTTT
d_gene: TRBD1
abundance: NA
v_gene: TRBV20-1
j_gene: TRBJ1-5

CDR3aa: CASSEWGSLGNTIYF
CDR3nt: TGTGCCAGCAGCGAGTGGGGCAGTCTTGGGAACACCATATATTTT
d_gene: NA
abundance: NA
v_gene: TRBV9
j_gene: TRBJ1-3

CDR3aa: CASSSYTGGVDGYTF
CDR3nt: TGTGCCAGCAGTTCATACACAGGGGGAGTGGATGGCTACACCTTC
d_gene: TRBD1
abundance: NA
v_gene: TRBV6-5
j_gene: TRBJ1-2

CDR3aa: CASSHWSVRNTGELFF
CDR3nt: TGTGCCAGCAGCCATTGGTCCGTTAGAAACACCGGGGAGCTGTTTTTT
d_gene: NA
abundance: NA
v_gene: TRBV3-1
j_gene: TRBJ2-2

CDR3aa: CATRDYQETQYF
CDR3nt: TGTGCCACCCGGGACTACCAAGAGACCCAGTACTTC
d_gene: NA
abundance: NA
v_gene: TRBV15
j_gene: TRBJ2-5

CDR3aa: CASSLSWANDQPQHF
CDR3nt: TGTGCCAGCAGTTTATCGTGGGCGAACGATCAGCCCCAGCATTTT
d_gene: NA
abundance: NA
v_gene: TRBV27
j_gene: TRBJ1-5

CDR3aa: CASSQDRERAAFF
CDR3nt: TGTGCCAGCAGCCAAGATCGGGAACGGGCAGCTTTCTTT
d_gene: NA
abundance: NA
v_gene: TRBV3-1
j_gene: TRBJ1-1

CDR3aa: CASSYATGANVLTF
CDR3nt: TGTGCCAGCAGTTACGCGACGGGGGCCAACGTCCTGACTTTC
d_gene: NA
abundance: NA
v_gene: TRBV6-2/TRBV6-3
j_gene: TRBJ2-6

CDR3aa: CASSQDGLATRGQETQYF
CDR3nt: TGTGCCAGCAGCCAAGACGGGTTGGCCACGAGGGGCCAAGAGACCCAGTACTTC
d_gene: NA
abundance: NA
v_gene: TRBV14
j_gene: TRBJ2-5

CDR3aa: CASSLDLSHERYF
CDR3nt: TGTGCCAGCAGCTTAGATCTCTCCCACGAGCGGTACTTC
d_gene: NA
abundance: NA
v_gene: TRBV11-2
j_gene: TRBJ2-7

CDR3aa: CASSQLGLAGSEDTQYF
CDR3nt: TGTGCCAGCAGCCAATTGGGACTAGCGGGAAGTGAAGATACGCAGTATTTT
d_gene: TRBD2
abundance: NA
v_gene: TRBV4-2
j_gene: TRBJ2-3

CDR3aa: CASTLGGTEAFF
CDR3nt: TGTGCCAGCACCCTTGGGGGCACTGAAGCTTTCTTT
d_gene: NA
abundance: NA
v_gene: TRBV7-9
j_gene: TRBJ1-1

CDR3aa: CASRLELAGGNGELFF
CDR3nt: TGTGCCAGCAGGCTGGAACTAGCGGGAGGCAACGGGGAGCTGTTTTTT
d_gene: TRBD2
abundance: NA
v_gene: TRBV5-6
j_gene: TRBJ2-2

CDR3aa: CASSLIGQGTTEAFF
CDR3nt: TGTGCCAGCAGCTTAATAGGACAGGGCACTACTGAAGCTTTCTTT
d_gene: TRBD1
abundance: NA
v_gene: TRBV7-9
j_gene: TRBJ1-1